These T cell receptor beta chains were read from a single sample in a study of T cell repertoires in cytomegalovirus infection. A single record per CDR3 protein comes from TCRdb applying MiXCR to the reads. Of over 300,000 distinct CDR3 sequences in the sample, over 7.5% were seen once. The material sequenced was PBMCs. The receptors shown here come from a human donor in good health (CMV status not recorded). Some clones in this sample may be carry-over from other donors' samples. Each CDR3 is given with its conserved first and last residue. A D gene is named only where the DNA matches it firmly. Only some rows state a clone size, as once, few, many or a class for expanded clones.

CDR3nt,CDR3aa,v_gene,abundance,j_gene,d_gene
TGCGCCAGCAGCCATAACCCAGGGAACACTGAAGCTTTCTTT,CASSHNPGNTEAFF,TRBV4-3,few,TRBJ1-1,-
TGTGCCAGCGGGGTGCGAGCGGGAGGGCGGCTAGCCAAAAACATTCAGTACTTC,CASGVRAGGRLAKNIQYF,TRBV28,many,TRBJ2-4,TRBD2
TGTGCCAGCAGCCGCCTTGGGCTCCGGGACGACTACAATGAGCAGTTCTTC,CASSRLGLRDDYNEQFF,TRBV7-3,many,TRBJ2-1,-
TGTGCCAGCAGTACCCGGAACTCAGATAACTATGGCTACACCTTC,CASSTRNSDNYGYTF,TRBV6-5,few,TRBJ1-2,-
TGTGCCAGCAGCTTAGTTTTCCCAGCGGGCCCGATCGCCTACGAGCAGTACTTC,CASSLVFPAGPIAYEQYF,TRBV7-2,many,TRBJ2-7,-
-,CISVPEAPTGTSGPNEQFF,TRBV7-5,few,TRBJ2-1,-
TGTGCCAGCATCGCCTCCCCCAATGGCTACACCTTC,CASIASPNGYTF,TRBV28,few,TRBJ1-2,-
TGTGCCAGTATTAGACAGGGGAGAGGCACAGATACGCAGTATTTT,CASIRQGRGTDTQYF,TRBV19,few,TRBJ2-3,TRBD1
TGTGCCAGCAGCTATCGGTCGAGGGGAGTCAATGAGCAGTTCTTC,CASSYRSRGVNEQFF,TRBV7-2,many,TRBJ2-1,-
TGTGCCAGCAGCTTCCCGGCCGGGCCTTCCTCTGGGGCCAACGTCCTGACTTTC,CASSFPAGPSSGANVLTF,TRBV7-2,many,TRBJ2-6,-
TGTGCCAGCAGGCCCCTTCCGGGGAGCTATGGCTACACCTTC,CASRPLPGSYGYTF,TRBV28,few,TRBJ1-2,-
TGTGCCAGCAGCTTGGGCAGCGCCAATTCACCCCTCCACTTT,CASSLGSANSPLHF,TRBV7-2,-,TRBJ1-6,-
TGTGCCACCAGTGATGGGGACAGGGAATACTATGGCTACACCTTC,CATSDGDREYYGYTF,TRBV24-1,many,TRBJ1-2,TRBD1
TGTGCCAGCAGTTACTCTCTACAGGGAGATACTGAAGCTTTCTTT,CASSYSLQGDTEAFF,TRBV6-6,many,TRBJ1-1,-
TGTGCCAGCAGCTCGAGTGGCCTGGAGCCCCAGCATTTT,CASSSSGLEPQHF,TRBV28,few,TRBJ1-5,-
TGTGCCAGCAGTATGACGGGGGACGGACCAATCTATGGCTACACCTTC,CASSMTGDGPIYGYTF,TRBV12-3/TRBV12-4,few,TRBJ1-2,-
TGTGCCAGCAGCCCGCTAGCCGGGGGGGCCTACGAGCAGTACTTC,CASSPLAGGAYEQYF,TRBV7-2,many,TRBJ2-7,TRBD2
TGTGCCAGCAGATCGACAGGGGGCTTGGAGACCCAGTACTTC,CASRSTGGLETQYF,TRBV7-2,many,TRBJ2-5,TRBD1
TGTGCCAGCAGCTCCATGACCGTCAACTATGGCTACACCTTC,CASSSMTVNYGYTF,TRBV7-8,few,TRBJ1-2,-
TGCGCCAGCAGCCCAAGGGCGGGACCAAACACCGGGGAGCTGTTTTTT,CASSPRAGPNTGELFF,TRBV4-3,few,TRBJ2-2,-
TGTGCCAGCCAACGGGACAGAGGAGGCGGAAAACTGTTTTTT,CASQRDRGGGKLFF,TRBV19,many,TRBJ1-4,TRBD1
TGTGCCAGCAGCCGGACAGAGAGGAGGCCCCAGCATTTT,CASSRTERRPQHF,TRBV7-8,many,TRBJ1-5,-
TGTGCCAGCAGCGACGGGAGTGGGGGCACAGATACGCAGTATTTT,CASSDGSGGTDTQYF,TRBV11-2,-,TRBJ2-3,-
TGTGCCTGGAGCCAGGGGATGATTGAAGCTTTCTTT,CAWSQGMIEAFF,TRBV30,-,TRBJ1-1,-
TGTGCCAGTAGTACCCTTAAGGATGAAGCTTTCTTT,CASSTLKDEAFF,TRBV19,few,TRBJ1-1,-
TGTGCCAGCAGCTATTACAGGGCTAATGAAAAACTGTTTTTT,CASSYYRANEKLFF,TRBV7-2,-,TRBJ1-4,-
TGTGCCAGCAGCTCTCGGGACAGTCGGAACTACAATGAGCAGTTCTTC,CASSSRDSRNYNEQFF,TRBV3-1,many,TRBJ2-1,TRBD1
TGTGCCAGCAGCCACGACACAGGGCCGAACACTGAAGCTTTCTTT,CASSHDTGPNTEAFF,TRBV3-1,-,TRBJ1-1,-
TGTGCCAGCAGCTCCGGGACTAGCGGGGGGGATGAGCAGTTCTTC,CASSSGTSGGDEQFF,TRBV7-3,-,TRBJ2-1,TRBD2
TGTGCCAGCAGCGAGGGGACTGTCACGGGGGCTAGGCTAGCGGAAACATCCTACGAGCAGTACTTC,CASSEGTVTGARLAETSYEQYF,TRBV7-9,many,TRBJ2-7,-
TGTGCCAGCAGCTTAGGGACAGGGGGACTTAATGAGCAGTTCTTC,CASSLGTGGLNEQFF,TRBV7-9,many,TRBJ2-1,TRBD1
TGCGCCAGCAGCTTGGAGGGAGATACGCAGTATTTT,CASSLEGDTQYF,TRBV5-1,-,TRBJ2-3,-
TGTGCCAGCAGTTTTTTTAGCGTTAGTCACAATGAGCAGTTCTTC,CASSFFSVSHNEQFF,TRBV28,-,TRBJ2-1,-
TGCGCCAGCAGCTTGAGGGACAGGGACACTGAAGCTTTCTTT,CASSLRDRDTEAFF,TRBV5-1,-,TRBJ1-1,TRBD1
TGTGCCAGCAGCTTCGACAGGGCTAACTATGGCTACACCTTC,CASSFDRANYGYTF,TRBV7-2,many,TRBJ1-2,TRBD1
TGTGCCAGCGCCCTACAGGGTTATATGGGCTACACCTTC,CASALQGYMGYTF,TRBV14,few,TRBJ1-2,-
TGTGCCAGCAGTGAAGGTCCAAGGGCCTACCCAAATGAAAAACTGTTTTTT,CASSEGPRAYPNEKLFF,TRBV25-1,few,TRBJ1-4,-
TGTGCCTGGAGACAGGGAACTCATGGCTACACCTTC,CAWRQGTHGYTF,TRBV30,few,TRBJ1-2,-
TGTGCCAGCAGCTTAGTGGGGGGGACGAACACCGGGGAGCTGTTTTTT,CASSLVGGTNTGELFF,TRBV7-2,many,TRBJ2-2,TRBD2
TGTGCCAGCAGTTTCTACAGGGGACACACCGGGGAGCTGTTTTTT,CASSFYRGHTGELFF,TRBV28,few,TRBJ2-2,TRBD1
TGTGCCAGCAGTTTAGGCCCAGCGGACCTCTCCTACGAGCAGTACTTC,CASSLGPADLSYEQYF,TRBV27,-,TRBJ2-7,-
TGTGCCAGCAGCTTAGACTTAGGGCTCTACGAGCAGTACTTC,CASSLDLGLYEQYF,TRBV7-2,many,TRBJ2-7,-
TGCAGTGCTAGAGCCCGGACGGCACATAGTTATGGCTACACCTTC,CSARARTAHSYGYTF,TRBV20-1,few,TRBJ1-2,-
TGTGCCAGCAGCTTAGCCGGCTACAGCAATGAGCAGTTCTTC,CASSLAGYSNEQFF,TRBV7-9,few,TRBJ2-1,-
TGTGCCAGCAGCCCATTTTCAGGGGCCAACGTCCTGACTTTC,CASSPFSGANVLTF,TRBV7-6,-,TRBJ2-6,-
TGTGCCAGCAGCTTGGGGGTTAGCGGGAGTGGCGAGCAGTACTTC,CASSLGVSGSGEQYF,TRBV11-2,few,TRBJ2-7,TRBD2
TGTGCCACCAGCCCCCTTACCTCCTACAATGAGCAGTTCTTC,CATSPLTSYNEQFF,TRBV24-1,many,TRBJ2-1,-